This entry is about one T cell receptor beta chain. Its antigen remains unidentified. Germline V lookup: CDR1 LGHNA, CDR2 YNFKEQ. The CDR3 extends over 17 amino acids. Trimming took 0 bases from V and 3 from J; bases not matched to a gene: 5. The data belong to a study of monozygotic twins with cystic fibrosis. Whole-study results and caveats: Median Simpson clonality of approximately 0.01 suggested naive T cells predominated. Nucleotide-identical clonotype sharing was significantly higher within monozygotic CF twin pairs than between unrelated CF individuals.

Using immunoSEQ multiplex PCR, the repertoire was profiled, and TCRdb retains in-frame clones only, with some absent. The table shows about 15,000 clones, with 70% to 90% occurring only once. Sequenced sample: blood. V gene TRBV4-2 combines with J gene TRBJ2-3; 11 bases are shared with TRBD2. The receptor was derived from a boy aged 5-17 years with cystic fibrosis. CDR3 amino acids: CASSQEELAGGTDTQYF. The CDR3 region has the DNA TGTGCCAGCAGCCAAGAGGAGTTAGCGGGGGGGACAGATACGCAGTATTTT.